Presented here are 30 T cell receptor beta chains from one specimen sequenced in a study of T cells after yellow fever vaccination. TCRdb passed the 5' RACE reads through MiXCR, listing each CDR3 protein once. Found here are around 610,000 distinct CDR3 sequences, roughly 12% of them singletons; the top ten hold over 12%. The sample consisted of PBMCs, taken on the day of the yellow fever booster vaccination. The receptors were sampled from a young man who received the YFV17D yellow fever vaccine.

The genes are TRBV4-3 and TRBJ2-1; possible D gene TRBD2, 5 bases. Germline V gives CDR1 LGHNA, CDR2 YSLEER. V was shortened by 0 bases and J by 12 bases, with 18 bases between the two germline ends. This CDR3 region has 15 residues. The CDR3 DNA is TGCGCCAGCAGCCAAGAAACCCAAGTGGGAGTTGGGCAGTTCTTC. Translating gives CASSQETQVGVGQFF.

This sequence joins TRBV5-1 and TRBJ1-1; D is unresolved. Germline-derived CDR1 and CDR2 are SGHRS and YFSETQ. This CDR3 region has 13 residues. V was shortened by 0 bases and J by 4 bases, with 7 bases between the two germline ends. CDR3 in amino acids: CASSLELGTEAFF. The DNA for the CDR3 is TGCGCCAGCAGCTTGGAACTGGGCACTGAAGCTTTCTTT.

This clonotype was observed a handful of times. The chain uses TRBV7-2 and TRBJ2-7; 14 positions agree with TRBD2. Germline loops: CDR1 SGHTA, CDR2 FQGNSA. CDR3 length equals 17 residues. The V gene end was trimmed by 5 bases and the J gene end by 3 bases; junction bases not matched to a gene: 9. CDR3 coding DNA: TGTGCCAGCAGCCTAGGGACTAGCGGGAGCGTCGGCTACGAGCAGTACTTC. It yields the protein CASSLGTSGSVGYEQYF.

The chain carries TRBV20-1 and TRBJ2-3; possibly TRBD1 for D (5 bases). The CDR3 is 15 residues long. The germline V and J ends were trimmed by 1 base and 3 bases, with 14 bases remaining between them. Germline-derived CDR1 and CDR2 are DFQATT and SNEGSKA (reference sequence). The CDR3 here is CSARGSTGPTDTQYF. As DNA, the CDR3 is TGCAGTGCTAGAGGTAGTACAGGCCCAACAGATACGCAGTATTTT.

This chain links TRBV27 with TRBJ2-5; 7 bases fit TRBD1. V lost 8 bases, J lost 4 bases, and 4 bases stayed unmatched. This CDR3 has 12 residues. Germline CDR1 MNHEY, CDR2 SMNVEV (reference sequence). The CDR3 nucleotides read TGTGCCAGCCGACAGGGTCTAGAGACCCAGTACTTC. Translated, it gives CASRQGLETQYF.

V is TRBV27 and J is TRBJ2-2, with a possible D match to TRBD2 (5 bases). V was cut by 8 bases and J by 2 bases, with 9 bases left in between. The germline gives CDR1 MNHEY, CDR2 SMNVEV (reference sequence). The CDR3 extends over 13 amino acids. CDR3 DNA: TGTGCCAGCGGAGCGGCAAACACCGGGGAGCTGTTTTTT. It encodes CASGAANTGELFF.

This clonotype was found many times. The rearrangement links TRBV29-1 to TRBJ2-1; the match to TRBD1 covers 8 bases. The CDR3 runs 14 residues. The trim removed 2 bases at V and 3 bases at J, leaving 3 bases unmatched. Germline loops: CDR1 SQVTM, CDR2 ANQGSEA. In DNA form, the CDR3 reads TGCAGCGTTGAATCGGACAGGGTCTACAATGAGCAGTTCTTC. Translation: CSVESDRVYNEQFF.

J is TRBJ2-1 and V is TRBV2; no reliable D call. Trimming removed 7 bases from V and 6 bases from J, with 7 bases in between. This CDR3 is 11 amino acids long. Germline V lookup: CDR1 SNHLY, CDR2 FYNNEI. The CDR3 nucleotides read TGTGCCAGCACTGTAATCAATGAGCAGTTCTTC. Translated, it gives CASTVINEQFF. Full variable domain (remainder filled in from reference TRBV2 and TRBJ2-1): EPEVTQTPSHQVTQMGQEVILRCVPISNHLYFYWYRQILGQKVEFLVSFYNNEISEKSEIFDDQFSVERPDGSNFTLKIRSTKLEDSAMYFCASTVINEQFFGPGTRLTVL.

V is TRBV6-2 or TRBV6-3 and J is TRBJ2-4; 8 bases are a match to TRBD2. Per germline, CDR1 MNHEY and CDR2 SVGEGT. This CDR3 is 18 amino acids long. Germline trimming cut 4 bases from V and 1 base from J; bases unmatched to any gene: 12. CDR3 region: CASSSGLGTPDAKNIQYF. For the CDR3, the DNA is TGTGCCAGCAGTTCGGGACTAGGGACGCCGGATGCCAAAAACATTCAGTACTTC.

Only a few counts were recorded for this clonotype. The gene calls are TRBV5-5 and TRBJ2-7; D tentatively reads TRBD1 or TRBD2 (6 bases each). Germline CDR1 SGHKS, CDR2 YYEKEE (reference sequence). The CDR3 sequence is 13 residues long. V shed 4 bases and J shed 5 bases, with 13 bases lying between them. The chain's CDR3 is CASSTGGPDEQYF. CDR3 nucleotides: TGTGCCAGCAGCACCGGGGGCCCCGACGAGCAGTACTTC.

This clonotype was observed a few times. The V and J genes are TRBV5-1 and TRBJ2-7, with D tentatively TRBD1 (6 bases). Germline V gene sequence: CDR1 SGHRS, CDR2 YFSETQ. The CDR3 extends over 17 amino acids. V gave up 0 bases and J gave up 0 bases, with 16 bases separating them. The CDR3 DNA follows: TGCGCCAGCAGCTTGGCCATCCTCAGGGGTTTCTCCTACGAGCAGTACTTC. Translating it yields CASSLAILRGFSYEQYF.

To note about this clonotype: Since the CDR3 does not end with the conserved phenylalanine or tryptophan, this likely comes from a read error. This chain links TRBV6-1 with TRBJ1-4; D is ambiguous. V dropped 6 bases and J dropped 0 bases, with 11 bases sitting between them. The CDR3 is 15 amino acids. Germline CDR1 and CDR2: MNHNS and SASEGT. The chain's CDR3 is CASSFPGSTNEKLFS. Written as DNA, the CDR3 is TGTGCCAGCAGCTTTCCGGGATCAACTAATGAAAAACTGTTTTCT.

This clonotype showed up just a few times. The V gene is TRBV30, the J gene TRBJ2-1; no clear D gene. V was pared by 2 bases and J by 4 bases, with 6 bases between. CDR1 is GTSNPN and CDR2 is SVGIG in the germline V gene (reference sequence). The CDR3 consists of 12 residues. Here the CDR3 reads CAWSNRYNEQFF. DNA of the CDR3: TGTGCCTGGAGTAACAGATACAATGAGCAGTTCTTC.

This clonotype was found a few times. V is TRBV7-2 and J is TRBJ2-1; 9 bases are shared with TRBD1. The CDR3 sequence is 16 residues long. Germline CDR1 SGHTA, CDR2 FQGNSA. Trimming at V came to 1 base and at J to 10 bases, leaving 11 bases not matched to a gene. CDR3 coding DNA: TGTGCCAGCAGCTTAGTGAAAGTTAGACAGGGGGACGAGCAGTTCTTC. Amino acids: CASSLVKVRQGDEQFF.

Only a few counts were recorded for this clonotype. V gene TRBV4-2 combines with J gene TRBJ2-7, with D tentatively TRBD1 or TRBD2 (6 bases each). CDR1 LGHNA and CDR2 YNFKEQ come from the germline V gene. The CDR3 is 17 amino acids. With 0 bases removed from V and 7 bases from J, the gap between germline ends came to 22 bases. The CDR3 DNA reads TGTGCCAGCAGCCAAGATCTGGGGGGCACCCTGGCGAAGGAGCAGTACTTC. Translated, it gives CASSQDLGGTLAKEQYF.

The sample holds a few counts of this clonotype. V gene TRBV11-2 combines with J gene TRBJ2-7; 8 nucleotides line up with TRBD2. Germline CDR1 and CDR2: SGHAT and FQNNGV. CDR3 size: 15 residues. The V and J ends lost 2 bases and 3 bases, in that order; junction bases with no gene match: 6. CDR3 sequence reads: CASSLKAGVGYEQYF. CDR3 nucleotides: TGTGCCAGCAGCTTAAAAGCGGGAGTTGGCTACGAGCAGTACTTC.

In this sample, this clonotype turned up a few times. This sequence joins TRBV7-2 and TRBJ2-7, with D perhaps TRBD1 (5 bases). The germline V gene encodes CDR1 SGHTA and CDR2 FQGNSA. V shed 5 bases and J shed 0 bases, with 17 bases lying between them. CDR3 length equals 16 residues. The CDR3 spells CASSLGAGMSSYEQYF. The CDR3 nucleotides are TGTGCCAGCAGCCTGGGTGCAGGGATGAGCTCCTACGAGCAGTACTTC.

The CDR3 sequence: CASKRTGGEYEQYF. In DNA, the CDR3 is TGTGCCAGCAAGAGGACAGGGGGCGAGTACGAGCAGTACTTC. This rearrangement joins TRBV6-1 to TRBJ2-7; 11 positions agree with TRBD1. The V segment lost 7 bases and the J segment 4 bases; nucleotides outside the gene matches: 6. Germline values: CDR1 MNHNS, CDR2 SASEGT. The CDR3 is made up of 14 amino acids.

This clonotype was counted only a few times. The chain has TRBV20-1 and TRBJ2-1; D is possibly TRBD2 (6 bases). CDR1 DFQATT and CDR2 SNEGSKA come from the germline V gene (reference sequence). The CDR3 is made up of 15 amino acids. With 5 bases removed from V and 6 bases from J, the gap between germline ends came to 20 bases. CDR3 bases: TGCAGTGCTCTTGGGACTGGCCGCCTTTTCAATGAGCAGTTCTTC. Translating it yields CSALGTGRLFNEQFF.

The chain couples TRBV27 to TRBJ2-7, with 10 bases that match TRBD1. The CDR3 totals 17 residues. V was clipped by 7 bases and J by 3 bases; unmatched bases: 15. Germline CDR1 and CDR2: MNHEY and SMNVEV (reference sequence). The DNA for the CDR3 is TGTGCCAGCATCCTAAACCGTATGGGACAGGGGCGCTACGAGCAGTACTTC. Encoded protein: CASILNRMGQGRYEQYF.

The CDR3 DNA follows: TGTGCCAGCACTCAAACAGATATACGCAATCAGCCCCAGCATTTT. Protein sequence: CASTQTDIRNQPQHF. The V call is TRBV12-3 or TRBV12-4, the J call TRBJ1-5; the D is unclear. CDR3 length equals 15 residues. Trimming cost V 7 bases and J 2 bases, with 15 bases left between them.

This clonotype has only a few counts. The V gene is TRBV6-2 or TRBV6-3, the J gene TRBJ2-1; unclear D gene. Trimming took 2 bases from V and 0 from J, leaving 8 bases between them. The CDR3 covers 15 residues. Germline assignment: CDR1 MNHEY and CDR2 SVGEGT. The CDR3 nucleotides are TGTGCCAGCAGTTACCGGTCCAGCTCCTACAATGAGCAGTTCTTC. It translates to CASSYRSSSYNEQFF.

This clonotype appeared a few times. The genes are TRBV20-1 and TRBJ1-2; the D is unclear. This CDR3 has 12 amino acids. Germline V gene sequence: CDR1 DFQATT, CDR2 SNEGSKA (reference sequence). The CDR3 is CSSSPGFVGYTF. The CDR3 coding sequence is TGCAGCTCCAGTCCGGGGTTTGTTGGCTACACCTTC.

This chain connects TRBV11-2 to TRBJ2-1, with 12 positions matching TRBD2. V lost 3 bases and J lost 5; bases outside the gene matches: 5. This CDR3 has 16 residues. Germline lookup yields CDR1 SGHAT and CDR2 FQNNGV. The DNA of the CDR3 is TGTGCCAGCAGCTTCCAACTAGCGGGAGGACACAATGAGCAGTTCTTC. Translated, it gives CASSFQLAGGHNEQFF.

This clonotype came up a few times. This chain links TRBV7-2 with TRBJ1-2; no definite D call. V was trimmed by 5 bases and J by 4 bases, leaving 17 bases between them. There are 15 residues in the CDR3. Germline lookup yields CDR1 SGHTA and CDR2 FQGNSA. This chain's CDR3 is CASSTPGGLAYGYTF. The CDR3 DNA reads as TGTGCCAGCAGCACACCGGGAGGACTCGCCTATGGCTACACCTTC.

This clonotype was counted at least ten times. The genes are TRBV15 and TRBJ2-7, with a possible D match to TRBD2 (6 bases). The CDR3 covers 15 residues. Germline V lookup: CDR1 LNHNV, CDR2 YYDKDF (reference sequence). V was pared by 1 base and J by 7 bases, with 17 bases between. DNA for the CDR3: TGTGCCACCAGCAGAGTGGGAGGAACGGGGAGGGAGCAGTACTTC. Amino acid sequence: CATSRVGGTGREQYF.

The rearrangement links TRBV6-2 or TRBV6-3 to TRBJ2-1, with 9 bases identical to TRBD2. Germline V lookup: CDR1 MNHEY, CDR2 SVGEGT. The CDR3 spans 14 residues. The trim removed 7 bases at V and 10 bases at J, leaving 11 bases unmatched. The CDR3 sequence is CASKVLAGTGEQFF. The CDR3 region has the DNA TGTGCCAGCAAGGTGCTAGCGGGGACGGGGGAGCAGTTCTTC.

This clonotype turned up a few times. The chain has TRBV5-6 and TRBJ2-1; possible D gene TRBD1, 7 bases. Trimming cost V 3 bases and J 9 bases, with 16 bases left between them. The CDR3 length is 14 residues. Germline values: CDR1 SGHDT, CDR2 YYEEEE. The CDR3 here is CASSSGLPGGEQFF. CDR3 sequence (DNA): TGTGCCAGCAGCTCGGGACTCCCAGGGGGTGAGCAGTTCTTC.

This clonotype was observed a few times. The rearrangement links TRBV6-5 to TRBJ2-1; D is uncertain. This CDR3 has 15 amino acids. In germline, CDR1 is MNHEY, CDR2 SVGAGI. V gave up 5 bases and J gave up 1 base, with 12 bases separating them. This CDR3 reads CASSNPAGSYNEQFF. The DNA of the CDR3 is TGTGCCAGCAGTAACCCCGCAGGTTCCTACAATGAGCAGTTCTTC.

The V and J genes are TRBV6-5 and TRBJ2-5; TRBD1 agrees at 7 bases. This CDR3 is 14 amino acids long. The ends lost 0 bases at V and 3 bases at J; junction bases unmatched: 1. Germline assignment: CDR1 MNHEY and CDR2 SVGAGI. The CDR3 sequence: CASSYSTGKETQYF. The CDR3 nucleotides read TGTGCCAGCAGTTACTCGACAGGGAAAGAGACCCAGTACTTC.